This TCR beta chain was recorded in a study of shared clonotypes between healthy human individuals. Regarding the study as a whole: Though the depth was large, rarefaction showed that sorted-subset sequencing was incomplete.

Regarding this clone: Its target is not known.

Sorted-subset replicate PCRs used roughly 220 ng DNA, some 30,000 T cell genomes. Measured with immunoSEQ multiplex PCR; TCRdb has only the in-frame clones, and not every one. The table records over 850,000 clones, around 78% of them present only once. In germline, CDR1 is SGDLS, CDR2 YYNGEE. V was pared by 2 bases and J by 0 bases, with 3 bases of the junction left unmatched. The CDR3 is 16 residues long. The material sequenced was memory CD4+ T cells from PBMCs. As to subset: CD45RA-negative fraction. This TCR was sampled from a man aged 18 to 30 in good health. Some clones in this sample may be carry-over from other donors' samples. The J gene is TRBJ2-2, the V gene TRBV9; TRBD1 matches at 8 bases. CDR3 loop: CASSVGQAANTGELFF. CDR3 nucleotides: TGTGCCAGCAGCGTGGGACAGGCGGCGAACACCGGGGAGCTGTTTTTT.